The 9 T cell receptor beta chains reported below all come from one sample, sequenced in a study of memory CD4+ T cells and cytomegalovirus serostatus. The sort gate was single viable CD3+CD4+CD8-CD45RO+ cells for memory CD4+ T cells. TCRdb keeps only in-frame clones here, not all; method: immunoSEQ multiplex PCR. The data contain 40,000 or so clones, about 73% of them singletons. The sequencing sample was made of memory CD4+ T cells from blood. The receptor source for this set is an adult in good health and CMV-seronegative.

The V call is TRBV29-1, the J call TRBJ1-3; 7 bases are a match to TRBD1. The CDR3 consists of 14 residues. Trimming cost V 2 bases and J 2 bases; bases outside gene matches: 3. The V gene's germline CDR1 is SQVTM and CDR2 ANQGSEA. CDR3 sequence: CSVEPTGAGNTIYF. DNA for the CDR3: TGCAGCGTTGAACCAACAGGGGCTGGAAACACCATATATTTT.

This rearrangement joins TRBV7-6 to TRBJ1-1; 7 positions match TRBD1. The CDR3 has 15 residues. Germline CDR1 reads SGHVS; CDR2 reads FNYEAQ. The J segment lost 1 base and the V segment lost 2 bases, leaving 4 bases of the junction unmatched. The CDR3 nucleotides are TGTGCCAGCAGCTTATTGACAGGGCAGAACACTGAAGCTTTCTTT. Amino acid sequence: CASSLLTGQNTEAFF. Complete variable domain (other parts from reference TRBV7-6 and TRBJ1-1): GAGVSQSPRYKVTKRGQDVALRCDPISGHVSLYWYRQALGQGPEFLTYFNYEAQQDKSGLPNDRFSAERPEGSISTLTIQRTEQRDSAMYRCASSLLTGQNTEAFFGQGTRLTVV.

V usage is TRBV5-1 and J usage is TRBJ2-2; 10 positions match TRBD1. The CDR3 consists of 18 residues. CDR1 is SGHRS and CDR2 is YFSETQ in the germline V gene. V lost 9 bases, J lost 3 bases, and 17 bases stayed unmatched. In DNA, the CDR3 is TGCGCCACCCAGGAAACCCCTGGACAGGGGGGCGACACCGGGGAGCTGTTTTTT. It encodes CATQETPGQGGDTGELFF.

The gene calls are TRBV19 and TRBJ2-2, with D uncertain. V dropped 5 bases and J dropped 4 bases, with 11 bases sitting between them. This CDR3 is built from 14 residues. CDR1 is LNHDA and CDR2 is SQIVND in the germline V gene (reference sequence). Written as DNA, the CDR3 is TGTGCCAGTAGTTTGGGAATGCTCACCGGGGAGCTGTTTTTT. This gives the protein CASSLGMLTGELFF.

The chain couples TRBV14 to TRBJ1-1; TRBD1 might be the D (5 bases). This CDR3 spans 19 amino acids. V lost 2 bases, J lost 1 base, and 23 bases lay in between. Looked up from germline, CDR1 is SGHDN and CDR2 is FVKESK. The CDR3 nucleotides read TGTGCCAGCAGCCAACCCTATTGGGGCGCGGGTACTGCGAACACTGAAGCTTTCTTT. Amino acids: CASSQPYWGAGTANTEAFF.

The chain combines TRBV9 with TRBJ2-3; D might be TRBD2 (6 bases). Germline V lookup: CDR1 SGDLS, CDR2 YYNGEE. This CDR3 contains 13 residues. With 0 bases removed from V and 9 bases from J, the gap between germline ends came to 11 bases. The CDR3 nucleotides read TGTGCCAGCAGCGTAGGGGGAGGCCCGACGCAGTATTTT. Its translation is CASSVGGGPTQYF. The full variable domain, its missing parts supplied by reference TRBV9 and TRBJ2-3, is DSGVTQTPKHLITATGQRVTLRCSPRSGDLSVYWYQQSLDQGLQFLIQYYNGEERAKGNILERFSAQQFPDLHSELNLSSLELGDSALYFCASSVGGGPTQYFGPGTRLTVL.

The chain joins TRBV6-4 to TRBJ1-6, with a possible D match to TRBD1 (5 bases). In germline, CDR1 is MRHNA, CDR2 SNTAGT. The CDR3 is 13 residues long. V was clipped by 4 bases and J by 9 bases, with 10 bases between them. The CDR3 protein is CASSASGGSPLHF. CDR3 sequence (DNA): TGTGCCAGCAGTGCCTCCGGGGGTTCACCCCTCCACTTT.

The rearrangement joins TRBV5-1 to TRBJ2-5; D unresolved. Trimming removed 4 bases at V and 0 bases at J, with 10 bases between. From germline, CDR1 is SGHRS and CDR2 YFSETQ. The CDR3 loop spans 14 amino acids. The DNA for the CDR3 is TGCGCCAGCAGCCCCCTTACCAACCAAGAGACCCAGTACTTC. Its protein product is CASSPLTNQETQYF. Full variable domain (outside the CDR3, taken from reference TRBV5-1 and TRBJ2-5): KAGVTQTPRYLIKTRGQQVTLSCSPISGHRSVSWYQQTPGQGLQFLFEYFSETQRNKGNFPGRFSGRQFSNSRSEMNVSTLELGDSALYLCASSPLTNQETQYFGPGTRLLVL.

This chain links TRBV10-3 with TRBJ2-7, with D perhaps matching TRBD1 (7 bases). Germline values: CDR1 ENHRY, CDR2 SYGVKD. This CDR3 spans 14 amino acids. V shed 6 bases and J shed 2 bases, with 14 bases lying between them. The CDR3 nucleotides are TGTGCCATCAGGGGGGGACAGATCCCCTACGAGCAGTACTTC. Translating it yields CAIRGGQIPYEQYF.